This passage covers 5 T cell receptor beta chains from one sample sequenced in a study of early T cells in non-severe SARS-CoV-2 infection. TCRdb re-called the 5' RACE reads with MiXCR, one entry per CDR3 protein. The sample has tens of thousands of distinct CDR3 sequences, around 10% seen once. The sample was whole blood, taken at baseline. All receptors derive from an adult who was a healthcare worker with PCR-confirmed SARS-CoV-2 infection or an uninfected control (not recorded which).

This clonotype showed up many times. This chain links TRBV3-1 with TRBJ2-3; D gene uncertain. From germline, CDR1 is LGHDT and CDR2 YNNKEL (reference sequence). With 1 base removed from V and 8 bases from J, the gap between germline ends came to 4 bases. CDR3 length: 11 residues. The CDR3 loop is CASSQGGTQYF. For the CDR3, the DNA is TGTGCCAGCAGCCAAGGTGGTACGCAGTATTTT.

The V call is TRBV11-2, the J call TRBJ1-1; 9 bases map to TRBD1. Trimming removed 5 bases from V and 5 bases from J; junction bases left unmatched: 6. The CDR3 sequence is 14 residues long. Germline-derived CDR1 and CDR2 are SGHAT and FQNNGV. The CDR3 DNA reads as TGTGCCAGCAGCCGGGGACAGGGAGGGACTGAAGCTTTCTTT. Translation: CASSRGQGGTEAFF.

This clonotype came up a few times. The chain has TRBV25-1 and TRBJ2-5, with TRBD1 identical over 7 bases. The germline gives CDR1 MGHDK, CDR2 SYGVNS. With V trimmed by 5 bases and J by 4 bases, 7 bases remained unmatched. This CDR3 region has 14 residues. The CDR3 DNA follows: TGTGCCAGCAGTCCCAGGACAGGAACAGAGACCCAGTACTTC. This sequence encodes CASSPRTGTETQYF.

CDR3 sequence: CSAREVVGNQPQHF. The CDR3 DNA reads as TGCAGTGCTAGAGAGGTAGTAGGAAATCAGCCCCAGCATTTT. V usage is TRBV20-1 and J usage is TRBJ1-5; D unresolved. V was shortened by 0 bases and J by 4 bases, with 10 bases between the two germline ends. Germline-derived CDR1 and CDR2 are DFQATT and SNEGSKA (reference sequence). The CDR3 has 14 residues.

The chain has TRBV5-1 and TRBJ2-1, with 8 bases fitting TRBD2. CDR1 and CDR2 from the germline V gene are SGHRS and YFSETQ. This CDR3 region has 17 residues. V was clipped by 0 bases and J by 3 bases; unmatched bases: 8. CDR3 bases: TGCGCCAGCAGCTTGGTCCCAAGCGGGAGCAACTACAATGAGCAGTTCTTC. It yields the protein CASSLVPSGSNYNEQFF.